A single TCR beta chain is shown here with its context. Its specific antigen is unknown. No qualities accompany the bases; no much larger clone lies one base away. The data derive from a study of blood T cell repertoires in COVID-19 (dated by TCRdb to the early 2020s). Concerning the study at large: Collaborator samples came from the United States, Italy and Spain and covered acute and convalescent phases of COVID-19. The material from the prospective study consisted of cDNA or gDNA derived from T cells, B-cell-depleted T cells, or PBMCs. Subjects who had been exposed to COVID-19, were actively infected with it, or had recovered from it provided the deeply sampled blood TCRbeta repertoires that made up the dataset. A freely available public database, intended as a resource for researchers studying the immune response to SARS-CoV-2, is where the repertoires were released. Samples were obtained from the ongoing ImmuneRACE study (first 160 participants) and from 950 to 1,500 subjects provided by 6 global collaborators. Nearly every sample came with metadata listing a de-identified subject ID, COVID-19 status, age in years and sex. Where available, HLA class I and class II types were taken from metadata supplied by the sample provider and were not determined by assay-based typing.

TCRbeta CDR3 regions were amplified from genomic DNA by means of the immunoSEQ Assay, a bias-controlled multiplex PCR. Processing in the source paper ran as follows. The number of nucleated cells in each sample was estimated from the amplification of reference gene primers within the assay. To quantify the absolute abundance of each unique TCRbeta CDR3 rearrangement, sequence reads were collapsed and filtered. For each sample, productive Simpson clonality was calculated by taking the square root of Simpson's diversity index across productive rearrangements. TCRdb took this table from immuneACCESS and kept in-frame rearrangements with V and J called. Such tables lack part of the clones; where checked against another copy, unresolved V genes explain under half of the gap, and the rest is unexplained. V and J calls and clone size are those listed in that table; D and trimming were worked out from the DNA. The sample yields about 70,000 clones; around 80% were counted once. The ten most abundant clones make up 15% to 20% of the sample.

A second Seattle source provided samples from volunteer blood donors who had recovered from COVID-19. Each collaborating institution followed its own protocols to collect whole blood in K2EDTA tubes. For TCRbeta analysis, collaborators shipped samples in one of three forms: frozen whole blood, isolated PBMCs, or DNA extracted from either of those sample types. The V end gives up 3 bases and the J end 5 bases, leaving 3 bases in the junction not matched to a gene. CDR1 GTSNPN and CDR2 SVGIG are derived from the germline V gene (reference sequence). The CDR3, from cysteine to phenylalanine, totals 13 residues. Only the CDR3 part of the read is kept: 39 bases, read in frame from the first base. Overall study results and their limits: Clinical and demographic metadata were provided uncurated, with the amount varying by source and participant.

This clonotype originated in a man in his 70s who had recovered from COVID-19. Material for sequencing was peripheral blood. The chain joins TRBV30 to TRBJ2-2; the junction holds 7 bases that match TRBD1. CDR3 region: CAWSHRGTGELFF. The sequenced DNA is TGTGCCTGGAGCCACAGGGGAACCGGGGAGCTGTTTTTT.